The present T cell receptor beta chain was sequenced within a study of immune evolution from preneoplasia to lung adenocarcinoma. Points from the study as a whole: Top clone share appeared to fall from AAH through AIS, MIA, adenocarcinoma.

Histologic diagnosis was independently verified by two lung pathologists. Here immunoSEQ multiplex PCR was the method, and the copy in TCRdb shows in-frame clones only, minus some. The sample comprises about 5,000 clones, around four fifths of which are singletons, and approximately 21% rests with the top ten. This CDR3 contains 18 residues. V was cut by 0 bases and J by 4 bases, with 20 bases left in between. Germline CDR1 MNHEY, CDR2 SMNVEV (reference sequence). With respect to this clone: Its antigen is undetermined.

This clonotype originated in a donor at least 70 years old with lung adenocarcinoma. The V and J genes are TRBV27 and TRBJ2-3; D is possibly TRBD1 (5 bases). Sequences were obtained from FFPE adjacent normal lung tissue. CDR3: CASSLSAVAGRYADTQYF. CDR3 nucleotide sequence: TGTGCCAGCAGTTTATCGGCCGTGGCAGGGCGTTATGCAGATACGCAGTATTTT.